The 14 T cell receptor beta chains reported below all come from one sample, sequenced in a study of post-analysis software for immune sequencing data. Study-wide findings and caveats: Elevated frequency relative to controls characterized about 5 TRBV segments in patients, TRBV5-6, TRBV5-1 and TRBV20-1 among them.

These TCRs are of unknown antigen specificity. Unique molecular identifiers had been added to the TCR beta cDNA libraries. TCRdb recomputed calls from the PCR reads with MiXCR, one row per CDR3 protein. The sample lists roughly 670,000 distinct CDR3 sequences, over 45% occurring once. The sample was blood. The receptors originated from a girl under 10 years old with multiple sclerosis.

This clonotype was seen just once. The V call is TRBV7-2, the J call TRBJ2-1; 7 nucleotides line up with TRBD2. The CDR3 is 13 amino acids. Germline CDR1 is SGHTA and CDR2 is FQGNSA. J gave up 7 bases and V 6 bases, and 6 bases lay outside the gene matches. CDR3 sequence (DNA): TGTGCCAGCAGGGACTCAGCGGGAAATGAGCAGTTCTTC. Translation: CASRDSAGNEQFF.

This clonotype was detected only once. The chain has TRBV20-1 and TRBJ2-5, with 8 bases identical to TRBD2. This CDR3 is built from 14 residues. Germline CDR1 DFQATT, CDR2 SNEGSKA (reference sequence). Trimming took 2 bases from V and 5 from J; bases not matched to a gene: 7. The CDR3 DNA follows: TGCAGTGCTAGAATCCCGGGACTAGGCGAGACCCAGTACTTC. This gives the protein CSARIPGLGETQYF.

This clonotype occurred a few times. The chain links TRBV6-6 to TRBJ2-5; 7 bases align to TRBD2. This CDR3 region has 15 residues. V was pared by 3 bases and J by 3 bases, with 7 bases of the junction left unmatched. Germline V gene lookup returns CDR1 MNHNY and CDR2 SVGAGI (reference sequence). CDR3 nucleotide sequence: TGTGCCAGCAGTTATTCGAGGACTAGTAAAGAGACCCAGTACTTC. Protein: CASSYSRTSKETQYF.

This clonotype was seen a handful of times. The genes are TRBV14 and TRBJ2-1; D ambiguous. CDR1 is SGHDN and CDR2 is FVKESK in the germline V gene. Trimming cost V 4 bases and J 7 bases, with 17 bases left between them. The CDR3 extends over 15 amino acids. The CDR3 reads CASSPLSLVGNEQFF. The CDR3 region has the DNA TGTGCCAGCAGCCCATTGAGCCTAGTCGGGAATGAGCAGTTCTTC.

This chain joins TRBV29-1 and TRBJ2-4; D might be TRBD1 or TRBD2, each matching 6 bases. Germline V lookup: CDR1 SQVTM, CDR2 ANQGSEA. V was clipped by 4 bases and J by 13 bases, with 23 bases between them. CDR3 size: 14 residues. DNA of the CDR3: TGCAGCGTTGGGGATGTATTAGGGGGGTTGGAGCAGTACTTC. Translating gives CSVGDVLGGLEQYF.

The chain has TRBV7-9 and TRBJ1-6; 7 positions match TRBD1. The CDR3 sequence is 14 residues long. Germline trimming cut 4 bases from V and 6 bases from J; bases unmatched to any gene: 3. CDR1 and CDR2 (germline): SEHNR, FQNEAQ (reference sequence). Here the CDR3 reads CASSSRQGNSPLHF. In DNA form, the CDR3 reads TGTGCCAGCAGCTCCAGACAGGGTAATTCACCCCTCCACTTT.

This clonotype came up once. This chain joins TRBV10-3 and TRBJ2-5, with 8 bases matching TRBD1. The CDR3 contains 12 residues. Per the germline V gene, CDR1 is ENHRY and CDR2 is SYGVKD. V lost 8 bases, J lost 3 bases, and 2 bases stayed unmatched. CDR3 residues: CAIQGAKETQYF. CDR3 DNA sequence: TGTGCCATCCAGGGGGCTAAAGAGACCCAGTACTTC.

This clonotype was found a few times. V gene TRBV7-3 combines with J gene TRBJ2-3; 11 bases fit TRBD2. The CDR3 extends over 20 amino acids. J lost 0 bases, V lost 1 base, and 12 bases had no gene match. The germline V gene has CDR1 SGHTA and CDR2 FQGTGA. Written as DNA, the CDR3 is TGTGCCAGCAGCTTAATCCCTAGCGGGAGGTATTCCTCTAGCACAGATACGCAGTATTTT. Translation gives CASSLIPSGRYSSSTDTQYF.

This chain links TRBV6-5 with TRBJ2-2; TRBD1 or TRBD2 may be the D gene (5 bases each). CDR3 size: 15 residues. Looked up from germline, CDR1 is MNHEY and CDR2 is SVGAGI. Trimming took off 9 bases at V and 4 bases at J, with 18 bases between the two ends. Written as DNA, the CDR3 is TGTGCCAGTACCTACGGCAGGGCGGGCACCGGGGAGCTGTTTTTT. Amino acids: CASTYGRAGTGELFF.

The V gene is TRBV7-9, the J gene TRBJ2-5, with D perhaps TRBD1 (6 bases). This CDR3 region has 16 residues. Germline CDR1 SEHNR, CDR2 FQNEAQ (reference sequence). V shed 6 bases and J shed 4 bases, with 21 bases lying between them. The DNA for the CDR3 is TGTGCCAGCAGTCTCACCGTCAGGGGTTCCGCAGAGACCCAGTACTTC. It specifies CASSLTVRGSAETQYF.

DNA for the CDR3: TGTGCCAGCAGCACCCCTCCGGGACACACGTACACTGAAGCTTTCTTT. Protein product: CASSTPPGHTYTEAFF. This chain connects TRBV7-2 to TRBJ1-1; D may be TRBD1 (6 bases). The CDR3 spans 16 residues. Trimming left V 5 bases short and J 3 bases short, with 19 bases between. The V gene's germline CDR1 is SGHTA and CDR2 FQGNSA.

The genes are TRBV2 and TRBJ2-1, with unresolved D. V dropped 4 bases and J dropped 12 bases, with 13 bases sitting between them. The CDR3 is 12 amino acids. Germline CDR1 SNHLY, CDR2 FYNNEI. The CDR3: CASSVQASGQFF. The CDR3 bases are TGTGCCAGCAGTGTCCAGGCTTCAGGGCAGTTCTTC.

This chain uses TRBV3-1 with TRBJ1-2; tentatively, D is TRBD1 (6 bases). Germline CDR1 LGHDT, CDR2 YNNKEL (reference sequence). This CDR3 has 13 residues. Trimming took 4 bases from V and 6 from J, leaving 12 bases between them. The CDR3, as DNA: TGTGCCAGCAGCCGTCGAACAGGGAATGGCTACACCTTC. Its protein is CASSRRTGNGYTF.

This chain links TRBV20-1 with TRBJ2-7, with 7 nucleotides matching TRBD1. J was trimmed by 6 bases and V by 4 bases; bases with no gene match: 9. The germline gives CDR1 DFQATT, CDR2 SNEGSKA (reference sequence). The CDR3 extends over 13 amino acids. Here the CDR3 reads CSATPSDRVEQYF. For the CDR3, the DNA is TGCAGTGCTACCCCGTCAGACAGGGTCGAGCAGTACTTC.